These T cell receptor beta chains were read from a single sample in a study of regulatory T cells in long-lasting Graves disease. TCRdb redid the calling of the multiplex PCR reads with MiXCR, one entry per CDR3 protein. The table records 560,000 or so distinct CDR3 sequences, 15% to 20% of them present only once. The data were also submitted as part of a second study, on T cells in Graves' hyperthyroidism and ophthalmopathy.

This specimen was peripheral blood mononuclear cells (PBMCs), taken at new diagnosis, from a patient treated with antithyroid drugs. These receptors were taken from a man in his late teens or twenties with Graves disease. Both conserved end residues are part of each CDR3. A D gene is named only where the DNA matches it firmly. Only some rows state a clone size, as once, few, many or a class for expanded clones.

d_gene	j_gene	abundance	v_gene	CDR3nt	CDR3aa
NA	TRBJ2-5	many	TRBV7-9	TGTGCCAGCAGCATCCCCGGGACCCAAGAGACCCAGTACTTC	CASSIPGTQETQYF
NA	TRBJ2-3	NA	TRBV19	TGTGCCAGTCAGGGTCTCACAGATACGCAGTATTTT	CASQGLTDTQYF
NA	TRBJ2-1	NA	TRBV5-1	TGCGCCAGCAGCCCCACCGGGACACCGAGGTACAATGAGCAGTTCTTC	CASSPTGTPRYNEQFF
TRBD2	TRBJ2-1	many	TRBV28	TGTGCCAGCAGTTCGAGGACTAGCGGGAGGGCCAAGGCCATGGATGAGCAGTTCTTC	CASSSRTSGRAKAMDEQFF
NA	TRBJ2-5	NA	TRBV12-3/TRBV12-4	TGTGCCAGCAGTACGGGCCCAGCCCAAGAGACCCAGTACTTC	CASSTGPAQETQYF
NA	TRBJ1-1	few	TRBV6-1	TGTGCCAGCACCTTGAAGCGGGGGGGCCTGAACACTGAAGCTTTCTTT	CASTLKRGGLNTEAFF
TRBD2	TRBJ2-1	NA	TRBV27	TGTGCCAGCAGCCGGTTGGGACTAGCGGGAGACAATGAGCAGTTCTTC	CASSRLGLAGDNEQFF
NA	TRBJ2-1	many	TRBV7-3	TGTGCCAGCAGCCCAGGTTTATTCAATGAGCAGTTCTTC	CASSPGLFNEQFF
TRBD1	TRBJ2-4	many	TRBV10-2	TGCGCCAGCAGTCCTGTTTCGGGACAGAAAAACATTCAGTACTTC	CASSPVSGQKNIQYF
NA	TRBJ1-2	NA	TRBV7-8	TGTGCCAGCAGCTTTCGACCGACAGATGGCTACACCTTC	CASSFRPTDGYTF
NA	TRBJ2-1	NA	TRBV20-1	TGCAGTGCTGCCCCCCGGTGGAATGAGCAGTTCTTC	CSAAPRWNEQFF
TRBD1	TRBJ1-2	NA	TRBV5-1	TGCGCCAGCAGCACGGGGACAGGGGTTGGCTACACCTTC	CASSTGTGVGYTF
NA	TRBJ1-1	many	TRBV7-9	TGTGCCAGCAGTTTTAACCATGACACTGAAGCTTTCTTT	CASSFNHDTEAFF
TRBD2	TRBJ2-1	many	TRBV7-2	TGTGCCAGCAGACCAACGAGGGGACTAGCGGGAGCCTCCTACAATGAGCAGTTCTTC	CASRPTRGLAGASYNEQFF
TRBD2	TRBJ2-1	many	TRBV12-3/TRBV12-4	TGTGCCAGCAGTCCAGGACTAGCGGGACCCAATGAGCAGTTCTTC	CASSPGLAGPNEQFF
NA	TRBJ2-2	few	TRBV29-1	TGCAGCGTTTTAAGGGGCACCGGGGAGCTGTTTTTT	CSVLRGTGELFF
TRBD2	TRBJ2-2	few	TRBV5-1	TGCGCCAGCAGCGGACTAGCGGGAGCGAAGGGGGAGCTGTTTTTT	CASSGLAGAKGELFF
NA	TRBJ1-3	NA	TRBV5-6	TGTGCCAGCAGGGGGACAAGCTCCGGAAACACCATATATTTT	CASRGTSSGNTIYF
NA	TRBJ1-5	many	TRBV2	TGTGCCAGCAGTAAAGTCGTATTTCAGCCCCAGCATTTT	CASSKVVFQPQHF
NA	TRBJ2-1	NA	TRBV27	TGTGCCAGCAGTTTTACCTCCAGGGTAAACAATGAGCAGTTCTTC	CASSFTSRVNNEQFF
NA	TRBJ2-5	many	TRBV10-3	TGTGCCATCAGTGAGAAAGAGACCCAGTACTTC	CAISEKETQYF
TRBD2	TRBJ2-5	many	TRBV28	TGTGCCAGCAGTTTATATGGGACTAGCGGGACAGAGACCCAGTACTTC	CASSLYGTSGTETQYF
TRBD2	TRBJ2-7	many	TRBV28	TGTGCCAGCAGTGTGAGCGGGAGATCTTACGAGCAGTACTTC	CASSVSGRSYEQYF
TRBD2	TRBJ2-1	many	TRBV4-2	TGTGCCAGCAGCCAAGGGTCGCGGGAGGGCCTTCTATTTGATGAGCAGTTCTTC	CASSQGSREGLLFDEQFF
NA	TRBJ2-5	many	TRBV27	TGTGCCAGCAGTAAATCCGGGACCTACATCCAAGAGACCCAGTACTTC	CASSKSGTYIQETQYF